This entry features one TCR beta chain sequence. Its cognate antigen is unknown. The sample is drawn from a study of identical twins. Study-wide results and caveats: Models predicted less out-of-frame TCR alpha sharing in monozygotic twins than was found.

Trimming stripped 4 bases from V and 2 bases from J, with 19 bases between. CDR1 is SGHRS and CDR2 is YFSETQ in the germline V gene. The length of the CDR3 is 16 residues. Using its own MiXCR run on the 5' RACE reads, TCRdb lists one record per CDR3 protein. The sample lists fewer than 500,000 distinct CDR3 sequences; 20% to 30% were seen once. These data were likewise used in another study, on T cells expressing NK-cell markers.

Material: CD4+ T cells sorted from blood. The chain has TRBV5-1 and TRBJ2-7; D may correspond to TRBD1 or TRBD2 (5 bases each). This receptor was identified in a young woman in good health. CDR3 protein: CASSLFPGRGTYEQYF. DNA for the CDR3: TGCGCCAGCAGCCTTTTCCCGGGACGGGGAACCTACGAGCAGTACTTC.